One sample yielded the 7 T cell receptor beta chains listed below, sequenced in a study of early T cells in non-severe SARS-CoV-2 infection. TCRdb fed the 5' RACE reads into MiXCR, producing one record per CDR3 protein. The sample lists some 42,000 distinct CDR3 sequences, about 6.5% occurring once. The specimen comprised whole blood, sampled at baseline. The receptors originated from an adult who was a healthcare worker with PCR-confirmed SARS-CoV-2 infection or an uninfected control (not recorded which).

This clonotype was counted many times. V and J are TRBV9 and TRBJ2-3; perhaps TRBD2 as D (6 bases). The germline gives CDR1 SGDLS, CDR2 YYNGEE. The CDR3 spans 17 residues. V was shortened by 0 bases and J by 0 bases, with 14 bases between the two germline ends. CDR3 sequence reads: CASSVGEGLGSTDTQYF. The CDR3 coding sequence is TGTGCCAGCAGCGTAGGAGAGGGACTGGGGAGCACAGATACGCAGTATTTT.

On this clonotype: At one end, the junction sequence differs from germline, possibly due to a read error. The J gene is TRBJ1-2, the V gene TRBV28, with a tentative D call TRBD1 (6 bases). CDR1 and CDR2 (germline): MDHEN, SYDVKM. The length of the CDR3 is 15 residues. Written as DNA, the CDR3 is TGTGCCGGCAGCAACGACAGGTTAGCTAACTATGGCTACACCTTC. This encodes CAGSNDRLANYGYTF.

The chain employs TRBV5-1 and TRBJ1-1, with 9 nucleotides matching TRBD1. Per germline, CDR1 SGHRS and CDR2 YFSETQ. The CDR3 has 14 amino acids. V was pared by 3 bases and J by 1 base, with 1 base of the junction left unmatched. CDR3 bases: TGCGCCAGCAGCTCGGGACAGGGGAACACTGAAGCTTTCTTT. Protein product: CASSSGQGNTEAFF.

The V call is TRBV12-3 or TRBV12-4, the J call TRBJ2-3, with TRBD2 matching over 8 bases. The V segment lost 7 bases and the J segment 8 bases; nucleotides outside the gene matches: 14. The CDR3 is 15 amino acids. The CDR3 nucleotides are TGTGCCAGCACCCGGGGTAGCGGGGTGTTAGGTACGCAGTATTTT. It specifies CASTRGSGVLGTQYF.

V gene TRBV5-1 combines with J gene TRBJ1-3; no firm D call. Trimming stripped 2 bases from V and 2 bases from J, with 8 bases between. Germline V gives CDR1 SGHRS, CDR2 YFSETQ. CDR3 size: 14 residues. The CDR3 region is CASSFSATGNTIYF. For the CDR3, the DNA is TGCGCCAGCAGCTTCTCGGCCACTGGAAACACCATATATTTT. Supplemented by reference TRBV5-1 and TRBJ1-3, the full variable domain reads KAGVTQTPRYLIKTRGQQVTLSCSPISGHRSVSWYQQTPGQGLQFLFEYFSETQRNKGNFPGRFSGRQFSNSRSEMNVSTLELGDSALYLCASSFSATGNTIYFGEGSWLTVV.

This clonotype was found many times. The J gene is TRBJ1-6, the V gene TRBV30; D is unresolved. CDR3 length equals 13 residues. V lost 5 bases and J 5 bases, leaving 10 bases between the germline ends. Germline-derived CDR1 and CDR2 are GTSNPN and SVGIG (reference sequence). The chain's CDR3 is CAWAPRDNSPLHF. The CDR3 region has the DNA TGTGCCTGGGCCCCTCGAGATAATTCACCCCTCCACTTT.

At least ten counts were recorded for this clonotype. This sequence joins TRBV3-1 and TRBJ2-5; a possible D gene is TRBD1 (6 bases). From germline, CDR1 is LGHDT and CDR2 YNNKEL (reference sequence). This CDR3 region has 15 residues. The V end lost 4 bases, the J end lost 5 bases, and 17 bases lay between the germline ends. CDR3: CASSLPRTAAETQYF. The CDR3, as DNA: TGTGCCAGCAGCCTCCCCAGGACAGCAGCTGAGACCCAGTACTTC.